The rows below give T cell receptor beta chains drawn from one sample of a study of regulatory T cells in long-lasting Graves disease. TCRdb used MiXCR to reprocess the multiplex PCR reads, holding one entry per CDR3 protein. The profile covers 450,000 to 650,000 distinct CDR3 sequences, with 15% to 20% appearing a single time and 20% to 25% taken by the ten largest. The sample was also linked to a second study, of T cells in Graves' hyperthyroidism and ophthalmopathy.

Sequencing was performed on peripheral blood mononuclear cells (PBMCs), taken at new diagnosis, from a patient treated with antithyroid drugs. The receptor set was obtained from a middle-aged woman with Graves disease. Both conserved end residues are part of each CDR3.

TRBV19	17	CASSIGGVISSSYEQYF
TRBV11-2	16	CASSSGTGGRQETQYF
TRBV9	14	CASSVGPEGTEAFF
TRBV4-1	17	CASSQALGTGGLETQYF
TRBV5-1	13	CASSLAGLDTQYF
TRBV5-5	18	CASSLQIQGLGSYQPQHF
TRBV11-2	13	CASSLEVWTEAFF
TRBV7-3	15	CASSVLGATTGELFF
TRBV7-6	12	CASSSGQGLAFF
TRBV9	17	CASSVEGYSGEVHEQFF
TRBV2	16	CASSPWGPSGANVLTF
TRBV12-3/TRBV12-4	14	CASSLGGGADTQYF
TRBV3-1	17	CASSQVGGRAPLDEQYF
TRBV18	15	CASSLRTPLNTEAFF
TRBV12-5	13	CASGLAYNSPLHF
TRBV9	15	CASSAGEYTGNTIYF
TRBV3-1	16	CASSPRSGGASDTQYF
TRBV30	12	CAWITTSYGYTF
TRBV3-1	15	CASSQVEVRGSPLHF
TRBV6-2/TRBV6-3	16	CASTDLASGDTDTQYF
TRBV6-1	15	CASREIDSHQETQYF
TRBV11-3	14	CASSPSGQSHEQYF
TRBV12-3/TRBV12-4	15	CASSPPAGGGKTQYF
TRBV5-1	15	CASSLAQDGPAGYTF
TRBV7-2	15	CASSLRQGTTYEQYF
TRBV7-8	14	CASSLAGQGGEAFF
TRBV2	13	CARLAGDVNTQYF
TRBV5-1	17	CASSLEALDRVGQPQHF
TRBV7-9	15	CASSVRDGASYGYTF
TRBV3-1	15	CASSPGLAGGGTQYF
TRBV4-1	16	CASSQGGGGVGEKLFF
TRBV6-2/TRBV6-3	15	CASSYGPLGANVLTF
TRBV28	14	CASSLLGDSYEQYF
TRBV12-3/TRBV12-4	14	CASSLDRQLYGYTF
TRBV6-4	17	CASSYPALDTSGNTIYF
TRBV4-2	15	CASRQPGGPSNEQFF
TRBV11-2	13	CASSLTDNYGYTF
TRBV15	16	CATSRQPGQMFAEAFF
TRBV6-2/TRBV6-3	15	CASSYSILGAGEQFF
TRBV20-1	13	CSARALSKNIQYF
TRBV11-2	17	CASSLDQGVFTPYEQYF
TRBV28	13	CASTFLFNQPQHF
TRBV4-1	16	CASSPWTSGNTGELFF
TRBV5-1	16	CASSPGGGGGSYEQYF
TRBV19	13	CASNPGGASEAFF
TRBV28	14	CASSLRGLAGGYTF
TRBV2	14	CASREQGASLEQYF
TRBV13	14	CASSLGGSGETQYF
TRBV6-1	16	CASSLQGWGENTEAFF
TRBV7-2	14	CASTSWRAQETQYF
TRBV30	13	CAWNGHLNTEAFF
TRBV12-3/TRBV12-4	14	CASRVGRGAYEQYF
TRBV19	14	CASRGPMGNQPQHF